The 32 T cell receptor beta chains reported below all come from one sample, sequenced in a study of blood T cell repertoires in COVID-19. Produced via immunoSEQ multiplex PCR; TCRdb's table is partial and in-frame only. The table has about 15,000 clones, 87% seen once. The specimen was peripheral blood. The source of these receptors is a human donor in a cohort sampled during active COVID-19.

This chain uses TRBV3-1 (or the pseudogene TRBV3-2) with TRBJ2-7, with a tentative D call TRBD2 (6 bases). The CDR3 runs 12 residues. The V end was cut by 0 bases, the J end by 7 bases, with 7 bases between. CDR1 is LGHDT, CDR2 YNNKEL, per germline (reference sequence). The CDR3 DNA is TGTGCCAGCAGCCAAGACCGGGGGGAGCAGTACTTC. Translating it yields CASSQDRGEQYF.

Here the CDR3 reads CASSFSASGNEQFF. The CDR3 DNA reads as TGTGCCAGCAGCTTTTCCGCTAGTGGTAATGAGCAGTTCTTC. The chain uses TRBV7-9 and TRBJ2-1; D gene uncertain. This CDR3 comprises 14 residues. The V gene lost 3 bases and the J gene lost 7 bases, with 13 bases spanning the gap. Germline lookup yields CDR1 SEHNR and CDR2 FQNEAQ (reference sequence).

The chain couples TRBV28 to TRBJ2-3, with D maybe TRBD1 (5 bases). With 2 bases removed from V and 4 bases from J, the gap between germline ends came to 13 bases. Germline V gives CDR1 MDHEN, CDR2 SYDVKM. This CDR3 is 15 amino acids long. The CDR3 is CASSLGANGPDTQYF. CDR3 nucleotides: TGTGCCAGCAGTTTAGGGGCGAATGGGCCAGATACGCAGTATTTT.

V is TRBV6-5 and J is TRBJ1-5, with TRBD1 matching 7 bases. The CDR3 length is 13 residues. Unmatched junction bases numbered 3, after V lost 6 bases and J lost 4 bases. The V gene's germline CDR1 is MNHEY and CDR2 SVGAGI. CDR3 sequence (DNA): TGTGCCAGCAGGGAGGGGGCGAATCAGCCCCAGCATTTT. Its translation is CASREGANQPQHF.

The genes are TRBV7-2 and TRBJ2-3; maybe TRBD1 (5 bases). Per the germline V gene, CDR1 is SGHTA and CDR2 is FQGNSA. V was clipped by 3 bases and J by 3 bases, with 10 bases between them. The CDR3 spans 14 residues. Written as DNA, the CDR3 is TGTGCCAGCAGCTTGGGGCCCAAGACAGATACGCAGTATTTT. It is translated as CASSLGPKTDTQYF.

This chain links TRBV10-3 with TRBJ2-7; a possible D gene is TRBD2 (6 bases). V lost 6 bases and J 4 bases, leaving 13 bases between the germline ends. The germline CDR1 and CDR2 sequences are ENHRY and SYGVKD. CDR3 length equals 13 residues. The CDR3 bases are TGTGCCATCAGCCCGGGAGAGGTTTACGAGCAGTACTTC. This sequence encodes CAISPGEVYEQYF.

The chain recombines TRBV19 with TRBJ2-1, with unresolved D. CDR1 is LNHDA, CDR2 SQIVND, per germline (reference sequence). Trimming pared 2 bases from V and 9 bases from J, leaving 11 bases between. The CDR3 consists of 13 residues. The CDR3 sequence: CASSITPRVEQFF. The CDR3 DNA reads as TGTGCCAGTAGTATAACCCCTAGAGTTGAGCAGTTCTTC.

The genes are TRBV30 and TRBJ2-3; 7 nucleotides align to TRBD1. Germline V gene sequence: CDR1 GTSNPN, CDR2 SVGIG (reference sequence). V dropped 4 bases and J dropped 2; count of bases not matched to a gene: 9. The CDR3 is 15 amino acids. The CDR3 loop reads CAWNPTGIFTDTQYF. The CDR3 coding sequence is TGTGCCTGGAATCCGACAGGGATTTTCACAGATACGCAGTATTTT.

The rearrangement uses TRBV19 and TRBJ1-5; TRBD1 matches at 9 bases. The germline V gene has CDR1 LNHDA and CDR2 SQIVND (reference sequence). This CDR3 is built from 17 residues. V lost 6 bases to trimming and J lost 3 bases; unmatched junction nucleotides: 12. The CDR3 coding sequence is TGTGCCAGTAGCACAAGTCCCGGGACAGGGATCAATCAGCCCCAGCATTTT. It encodes CASSTSPGTGINQPQHF.

CDR3 nucleotides: TGTGCCAGCAGTCCCTCCCGTGACGGGTTAACTGAAGCTTTCTTT. Residues: CASSPSRDGLTEAFF. This sequence joins TRBV28 and TRBJ1-1; no definite D call. The CDR3 spans 15 residues. In germline, CDR1 is MDHEN, CDR2 SYDVKM. V was shortened by 5 bases and J by 5 bases, with 18 bases between the two germline ends.

The chain couples TRBV5-1 to TRBJ2-1, with TRBD2 matching 9 bases. This CDR3 is 14 amino acids long. Germline CDR1 and CDR2: SGHRS and YFSETQ. The V segment lost 3 bases and the J segment 7 bases; nucleotides outside the gene matches: 5. The CDR3 is CASSWGTSGNEQFF. CDR3 nucleotides: TGCGCCAGCAGCTGGGGAACTAGCGGGAATGAGCAGTTCTTC.

J is TRBJ2-5 and V is TRBV7-2; D perhaps matches TRBD1 (5 bases). Germline CDR1 reads SGHTA; CDR2 reads FQGNSA. V gave up 3 bases and J gave up 5 bases, with 10 bases separating them. The CDR3 runs 13 residues. The DNA of the CDR3 is TGTGCCAGCAGCTTCTCAGGGTTGGAGACCCAGTACTTC. This gives the protein CASSFSGLETQYF.

The rearrangement links TRBV5-1 to TRBJ2-7; TRBD1 matches 9 bases. The CDR3 spans 15 residues. V lost 3 bases, J lost 2 bases, and 6 bases stayed unmatched. In germline, CDR1 is SGHRS, CDR2 YFSETQ. CDR3 in DNA: TGCGCCAGCAGCTACAGGACAGGGGCGGCCTACGAGCAGTACTTC. Protein: CASSYRTGAAYEQYF. Based on the CDR3 plus reference TRBV5-1 and TRBJ2-7, the full variable domain is KAGVTQTPRYLIKTRGQQVTLSCSPISGHRSVSWYQQTPGQGLQFLFEYFSETQRNKGNFPGRFSGRQFSNSRSEMNVSTLELGDSALYLCASSYRTGAAYEQYFGPGTRLTVT.

The genes are TRBV7-2 and TRBJ1-2; TRBD1 might be the D (5 bases). V lost 5 bases and J 4 bases, leaving 17 bases between the germline ends. CDR1 and CDR2 from the germline V gene are SGHTA and FQGNSA. The CDR3 is 15 amino acids. CDR3: CASSPAARDSYGYTF. The DNA of the CDR3 is TGTGCCAGCAGCCCTGCTGCTAGGGACTCCTATGGCTACACCTTC.

V is TRBV30 and J is TRBJ2-1, with 10 bases fitting TRBD2. CDR1 is GTSNPN and CDR2 is SVGIG in the germline V gene (reference sequence). CDR3 length equals 11 residues. Written as DNA, the CDR3 is TGTAGCGGGAGGGCCGGCAATGAGCAGTTCTTC. It codes for CSGRAGNEQFF. The whole variable domain, remainder taken from reference TRBV30 and TRBJ2-1, is SQTIHQWPATLVQPVGSPLSLECTVEGTSNPNLYWYRQAAGRGLQLLFYSVGIGQISSEVPQNLSASRPQDRQFILSSKKLLLSDSGFYLCSGRAGNEQFFGPGTRLTVL.

The chain has TRBV28 and TRBJ2-7, with a possible D match to TRBD2 (5 bases). The germline CDR1 and CDR2 sequences are MDHEN and SYDVKM. The CDR3 is 13 residues long. V was trimmed by 5 bases and J by 3 bases, leaving 11 bases between them. CDR3 amino acids: CASSLSSSYEQYF. CDR3 bases: TGTGCCAGCAGTCTCTCTAGCAGCTACGAGCAGTACTTC.

The rearrangement links TRBV4-1 to TRBJ2-3; 14 nucleotides align to TRBD2. With 4 bases clipped from V and 1 base from J, the junction kept 4 bases outside the gene matches. The CDR3 sequence is 17 residues long. Germline-derived CDR1 and CDR2 are MGHRA and YSYEKL. In DNA form, the CDR3 reads TGCGCCAGCAGCCCGGGACTAGCGGGAGTAGGCACAGATACGCAGTATTTT. Its protein is CASSPGLAGVGTDTQYF.

The V gene is TRBV5-1, the J gene TRBJ2-2; 8 nucleotides agree with TRBD2. Germline V lookup: CDR1 SGHRS, CDR2 YFSETQ. This CDR3 contains 15 residues. Trimming removed 1 base from V and 1 base from J; junction bases left unmatched: 0. Here the CDR3 DNA reads TGCGCCAGCAGCTTGACTAGCGGGAACACCGGGGAGCTGTTTTTT. This translates into CASSLTSGNTGELFF.

This chain joins TRBV5-1 and TRBJ2-5; D is unresolved. V lost 4 bases and J 5 bases, leaving 6 bases between the germline ends. CDR3 length: 11 residues. Per germline, CDR1 SGHRS and CDR2 YFSETQ. The CDR3 sequence is CASSNYETQYF. CDR3 bases: TGCGCCAGCAGCAACTATGAGACCCAGTACTTC.

CDR3 amino acids: CAWTDRASVGGYTF. The CDR3 coding sequence is TGTGCCTGGACGGACAGGGCATCCGTCGGTGGCTACACCTTC. J is TRBJ1-2 and V is TRBV30; TRBD1 agrees at 8 bases. The V segment lost 4 bases and the J segment 7 bases; nucleotides outside the gene matches: 11. CDR3 length: 14 amino acids. Germline V lookup: CDR1 GTSNPN, CDR2 SVGIG (reference sequence).

The chain couples TRBV3-1 (or the pseudogene TRBV3-2) to TRBJ2-1, with D possibly being TRBD2 (7 bases). V was pared by 1 base and J by 9 bases, with 16 bases between. Germline assignment: CDR1 LGHDT and CDR2 YNNKEL (reference sequence). The CDR3 runs to 15 residues. The CDR3 sequence: CASSQVRGPGGEQFF. CDR3 nucleotides: TGTGCCAGCAGCCAAGTCAGGGGTCCGGGGGGTGAGCAGTTCTTC.

This clone was counted a single time. The chain has TRBV2 and TRBJ2-3; no reliable D call. Trimming left V 5 bases short and J 1 base short, with 4 bases between. Per the germline V gene, CDR1 is SNHLY and CDR2 is FYNNEI. The CDR3 runs to 12 residues. The CDR3 DNA is TGTGCCAGCAGTAGCGGCACAGATACGCAGTATTTT. Residues: CASSSGTDTQYF.

This chain uses TRBV27 with TRBJ2-4; D perhaps matches TRBD2 (6 bases). The CDR3 loop spans 18 amino acids. Germline values: CDR1 MNHEY, CDR2 SMNVEV (reference sequence). Trimming left V 2 bases short and J 0 bases short, with 17 bases between. CDR3 in amino acids: CASSLSRRDHLAKNIQYF. The DNA of the CDR3 is TGTGCCAGCAGTTTAAGTCGGCGGGACCACTTAGCCAAAAACATTCAGTACTTC.

V usage is TRBV9 and J usage is TRBJ2-7, with TRBD2 identical over 10 bases. V trimming: 0 bases; J trimming: 6 bases; junction bases outside the gene matches: 3. The CDR3 has 14 residues. Germline V gene lookup returns CDR1 SGDLS and CDR2 YYNGEE. The CDR3 DNA is TGTGCCAGCAGCGTAGAAGTAGCGGGAGGCGAGCAGTACTTC. Its translation is CASSVEVAGGEQYF.

J is TRBJ2-2 and V is TRBV10-3, with a possible D match to TRBD1 (6 bases). This CDR3 comprises 16 residues. V was clipped by 6 bases and J by 5 bases, with 19 bases between them. Germline assignment: CDR1 ENHRY and CDR2 SYGVKD. Here the CDR3 reads CAISNTGCFHTGELFF. The DNA for the CDR3 is TGTGCCATCAGCAATACAGGGTGTTTTCATACCGGGGAGCTGTTTTTT.

The V call is TRBV6-5, the J call TRBJ1-4, with no clear D. The CDR3 totals 12 residues. Trimming took 5 bases from V and 8 from J, leaving 9 bases between them. The germline gives CDR1 MNHEY, CDR2 SVGAGI. The CDR3 coding sequence is TGTGCCAGCAGTCTCGGAGGGGAAAAACTGTTTTTT. It specifies CASSLGGEKLFF.

This chain joins TRBV29-1 and TRBJ2-5, with TRBD1 matching over 9 bases. CDR3 length: 13 residues. Germline V lookup: CDR1 SQVTM, CDR2 ANQGSEA. V trimming: 3 bases; J trimming: 4 bases; junction bases outside the gene matches: 3. The chain's CDR3 is CSVDGTGRETQYF. The CDR3 coding sequence is TGCAGCGTTGATGGGACAGGGCGAGAGACCCAGTACTTC.

This chain uses TRBV19 with TRBJ2-7; TRBD1 agrees at 7 bases. The CDR3 has 14 amino acids. With V trimmed by 5 bases and J by 2 bases, 6 bases remained unmatched. Germline V CDR1 and CDR2: LNHDA, SQIVND (reference sequence). The CDR3 region is CASSHSTGPYEQYF. The CDR3 DNA sequence: TGTGCCAGTAGTCACTCGACAGGGCCCTACGAGCAGTACTTC. Together with reference TRBV19 and TRBJ2-7, the CDR3 gives the full variable domain: DGGITQSPKYLFRKEGQNVTLSCEQNLNHDAMYWYRQDPGQGLRLIYYSQIVNDFQKGDIAEGYSVSREKKESFPLTVTSAQKNPTAFYLCASSHSTGPYEQYFGPGTRLTVT.

The rearrangement links TRBV27 to TRBJ1-5; TRBD1 agrees at 10 bases. Trimming cost V 6 bases and J 4 bases; bases outside gene matches: 6. Germline lookup yields CDR1 MNHEY and CDR2 SMNVEV (reference sequence). The CDR3 has 15 amino acids. The CDR3 DNA reads as TGTGCCAGCAGGGCCGGGACAGGGGCAAATCAGCCCCAGCATTTT. It yields the protein CASRAGTGANQPQHF.

This clone showed up just once. The V and J genes are TRBV19 and TRBJ2-7; 13 nucleotides match TRBD2. This CDR3 region has 16 residues. V lost 5 bases to trimming and J lost 2 bases; unmatched junction nucleotides: 6. Germline V CDR1 and CDR2: LNHDA, SQIVND (reference sequence). The CDR3 DNA follows: TGTGCCAGTAGTCTCGGGACTAGCGGGGTAACCTACGAGCAGTACTTC. Amino acids: CASSLGTSGVTYEQYF.

The V gene is TRBV4-2, the J gene TRBJ1-2; no reliable D call. The CDR3 covers 15 residues. Germline-derived CDR1 and CDR2 are LGHNA and YNFKEQ. Trimming stripped 8 bases from V and 0 bases from J, with 16 bases between. CDR3 bases: TGTGCCAGCTGTCCGGGTAGAGAAGCTAACTATGGCTACACCTTC. It specifies CASCPGREANYGYTF.

The chain has TRBV10-2 and TRBJ1-1, with D perhaps matching TRBD1 (5 bases). V lost 6 bases and J 0 bases, leaving 11 bases between the germline ends. CDR1 and CDR2 (germline): WSHSY, SAAADI. The CDR3 runs 14 residues. In DNA, the CDR3 is TGCGCCAGCAGAAAAGGGGCATTGAACACTGAAGCTTTCTTT. Encoded protein: CASRKGALNTEAFF.